The clone carrying this TCR beta chain has ten or more counts. As yet, its antigen is unknown. The data derive from a study of identical twins. Whole-study results and caveats: Partial confounding of zero-insertion analyses by invariant MAIT and iNKT cells was possible. With beta out-of-frame sequences, excess sharing by twins was weaker.

MiXCR was run by TCRdb on the 5' RACE reads, yielding one entry per CDR3 protein. The sample holds about 240,000 distinct CDR3 sequences, 8% to 11% seen once. This CDR3 contains 14 residues. Per the germline V gene, CDR1 is MNHEY and CDR2 is SVGEGT. Trimming removed 10 bases from V and 3 bases from J; junction bases left unmatched: 6. The chain recombines TRBV6-2 or TRBV6-3 with TRBJ2-2; 9 bases map to TRBD2. This sequence was found in a man aged 45-65 years in good health. The sequencing sample was made of memory T cells sorted from blood. The CDR3 DNA follows: TGTGCCACCCGGACTAGCGTGGACACCGGGGAGCTGTTTTTT. Protein sequence: CATRTSVDTGELFF.